One TCR beta chain is described in this entry. The antigen remains undetermined. The data were obtained in a study of Graves' ophthalmopathy and Graves' hyperthyroidism. Study overall: Hyperthyroidism was considered stable when no ophthalmopathy appeared within 18 months of follow-up. Study results and caveats: Ophthalmopathy progression cases were predicted by the model with approximately 66% sensitivity and roughly 72% specificity. In blood appeared most of the expanded thyroid clonotypes whose frequency exceeded 0.001.

The junction had 6 bases not matched to a gene; V was cut back by 10 bases and J by 8 bases. Germline loops: CDR1 LNHDA, CDR2 SQIVND (reference sequence). The CDR3 has 13 residues. RNA transcripts were the source from which TCR beta CDR3 regions were amplified. A first-round RT-PCR used HTBI primers, followed by a second-round multiplex PCR. A single record per CDR3 protein comes from TCRdb applying MiXCR to the multiplex PCR reads. This table has more than 1,000,000 distinct CDR3 sequences, about 40% appearing once. Patients were excluded if they had other autoimmune diseases or uncontrolled infections, and likewise if pregnancy or lactation applied.

The chain uses TRBV19 and TRBJ1-6; 9 bases are a match to TRBD1. The sample consisted of peripheral blood or thyroid tissue (not recorded which). The TCR originated in an adult man with Graves' hyperthyroidism. The CDR3 is CATGQGEDSPLHF. In DNA, the CDR3 is TGTGCCACGGGACAGGGTGAAGATTCACCCCTCCACTTT.